This T cell receptor beta chain was sequenced in a study of Ad26.COV2.S vaccination and SARS-CoV-2 variants (dated by TCRdb to the early 2020s). Background for the entire study: Vaccine-arm donors came from COV1001, a multicentre, randomized, double-blind, placebo-controlled phase I-IIa trial of Ad26.COV2.S in healthy adults. Dosing of Ad26.COV2.S was intramuscular, at either 5x10^10 or 1x10^11 viral particles, delivered as one shot or as two shots spaced 56 days apart. TCRbeta repertoire sequencing was used to assess the specificity and breadth of SARS-CoV-2-reactive T cell receptors after Ad26.COV2.S vaccination. A total of 32 samples were included in the TCR-sequenced set, comprising around 19 Ad26.COV2.S vaccine recipients, 5 placebo recipients and 8 SARS-CoV-2 convalescent individuals. Participants in the trial were split at random into five groups of five each, receiving low-dose or high-dose Ad26.COV2.S once or twice, or else placebo on both occasions. Blinding of investigators to trial group allocation was maintained during experiments and outcome assessment.

Per the publication, the treatment or condition label means: roughly 18 received Ad26.COV2.S at low or high dose, single or two shots; about 5 received placebo; per-sample allocation not given. For vaccine and placebo recipients, repertoires were sequenced using samples collected on day 63 after the first injection. Between 29 July and 7 August 2020, Cohort 1b enrolled around 24 adults aged 18-55 years at one site in Boston, USA. Ad26.COV2.S was a replication-incompetent adenovirus type 26 vector that expressed a prefusion-stabilized SARS-CoV-2 spike protein derived from the original Wuhan strain. Spanning cysteine to phenylalanine, the CDR3 consists of 15 amino acids. The DNA shown is the 45-base CDR3, in frame from base 1. For CDR1 and CDR2, the germline V gene lists SGDLS and YYNGEE. Compared with germline, V lacks 4 bases and J lacks 1 base; bases without a gene match: 4. Results and caveats for the whole study, not just this receptor: It was noted by the authors that total T cell responses may have been underestimated by the TCR breadth and depth analyses. The study lacked the statistical power to compare responses across vaccine doses or regimens. Comparable non-spike TCR breadth was observed between vaccine and placebo recipients, consistent with only spike being contained in the vaccine. After vaccination, substantial breadth of spike-specific CD8+ and CD4+ T cell responses was reported. Compared with placebo recipients, Ad26.COV2.S recipients showed higher spike-specific TCR breadth (P = 0.0014).

To note about this clone: Its specific antigen is unknown. No quality values exist for individual bases; no much larger clone is one base distant.

TCRbeta CDR3 regions were sequenced with the immunoSEQ Assay. After extraction, genomic DNA underwent amplification by bias-controlled multiplex PCR, followed by high-throughput sequencing. As for how the authors treated the data: To quantify the absolute abundance of each unique TCRbeta CDR3 region, sequences were collapsed and filtered. T cell fraction was estimated by normalizing TCRbeta template counts to usable DNA, which was measured by amplifying reference genes present in all nucleated cells. Repertoire TCRs were annotated as SARS-CoV-2-specific by exact matching of V gene, CDR3 amino acid sequence and J gene to a known reactive TCR set. The reference SARS-CoV-2 TCR set was derived from MIRA and filtered for enrichment in COVID-19-positive ImmuneCODE repertoires, a step that removed public or cross-reactive TCRs. Drawing on the MIRA antigens, annotated TCRs were analysed further at the level of specific ORF or position within ORF. Depth was the summed frequency of annotated unique rearrangements, while breadth was defined as annotated unique rearrangements over total unique productive rearrangements. Group comparisons of TCR breadth used two-sided Wilcoxon rank-sum tests. The immuneACCESS repertoire file appears here via TCRdb, limited to in-frame rearrangements. These files lack a portion of the clones; in checked studies, under half of the deficit traces to unresolved V genes, and the cause of the others is not known. V, J and clone size reflect that table, while D and trimming were determined from the DNA. The sample records 360,000 or so clones, roughly 84% of which are singletons. Of the sample, 3.4% is held by the ten largest clones.

The chain couples TRBV9 to TRBJ2-3, with 9 bases in between that match TRBD1. The sample consisted of peripheral blood, taken in a trial of Ad26.COV2.S vaccine versus placebo. The clonotype comes from a person between 18 and 59 years old who received the Ad26.COV2.S COVID-19 vaccine or a placebo. The nucleotides read TGTGCCAGCAGCCAGGACAGGGGAGGCACAGATACGCAGTATTTT. It codes for CASSQDRGGTDTQYF.